What follows is one T cell receptor beta chain and its context. The length of the CDR3 is 12 residues. Trimming removed 7 bases from V and 7 bases from J; junction bases left unmatched: 3. Germline CDR1 and CDR2: SQVTM and ANQGSEA. This specimen comes from a study of blood T cell repertoires in COVID-19. Profiling relied on immunoSEQ multiplex PCR, and the TCRdb table lists in-frame clones only, not all of them. This sample has roughly 230,000 clones; around 81% occur once, and the top ten carry approximately 4%. The clonotype originates from a man aged 45-65 years with active or convalescent COVID-19. Material for sequencing was peripheral blood. The chain employs TRBV29-1 and TRBJ1-3; the match to TRBD1 covers 11 bases. DNA of the CDR3: TGCAGCGCTCGGGACAGGGGGAACACCATATATTTT. It yields the protein CSARDRGNTIYF.